This T cell receptor beta chain was documented in a study of vaccination effects on CD4 cells after COVID-19. Study-level points and caveats: Late in the post-vaccination period, infection-induced and vaccine-induced clones underwent marked clonal contraction.

TCRdb's copy holds only in-frame clones and misses some; the assay was immunoSEQ multiplex PCR. The data contain 60,000 to 90,000 clones, 80% to 85% of them singletons. Prior to sequencing, the ViraFEST assay stimulated PBMC with viral peptide pools, which expanded the antigen-specific CD4+ T cells. Isolation of CD4+ T cells took place after about nine days of culture. Each participant received a vaccine that was either BNT162b2 or mRNA-1273, given as two doses. With respect to this clone: Antigen unknown.

Trimming stripped 1 base from V and 7 bases from J, with 10 bases between. Germline loops: CDR1 SGHTA, CDR2 FQGNSA. This CDR3 is built from 14 residues. Specimen: CD4+ T cells from PBMCs cultured with HCoV-229E spike peptides, collected after COVID-19 vaccination. This receptor was obtained from a human donor who received a COVID-19 vaccine. The chain couples TRBV7-2 to TRBJ1-4; D call uncertain. CDR3 sequence (DNA): TGTGCCAGCAGCTTAGGCGGGCCGGGTGAAAAACTGTTTTTT. Translated, it gives CASSLGGPGEKLFF. The variable domain in full, with the rest retrieved from reference TRBV7-2 and TRBJ1-4, is GAGVSQSPSNKVTEKGKDVELRCDPISGHTALYWYRQSLGQGLEFLIYFQGNSAPDKSGLPSDRFSAERTGGSVSTLTIQRTQQEDSAVYLCASSLGGPGEKLFFGSGTQLSVL.